This T cell receptor (beta chain) was sequenced for a study of vaccination effects on CD4 cells after COVID-19. On the study more broadly: As their vaccination, participants received two doses of either BNT162b2 or mRNA-1273. Whole-study findings and limits: Only 1 of 255 vaccine-induced clones from healthy vaccinees cross-reacted with common cold coronaviruses.

ViraFEST used viral peptide pools to expand antigen-specific CD4+ T cells before sequencing. A 10-day culture period preceded the isolation of CD4+ T cells. Each vaccine recipient was nucleocapsid antibody negative and had no prior SARS-CoV-2 infection. Cultures used around 1.8 million PBMC per well, roughly 11 IU/ml IL-2 and roughly 10 ug/ml peptides. V was trimmed by 6 bases and J by 2 bases, leaving 20 bases between them. The CDR3 covers 16 residues. In germline, CDR1 is KGHSH, CDR2 LQKENI. Sequenced by immunoSEQ multiplex PCR; TCRdb stores in-frame clones only, minus some. The sample includes tens of thousands of clones, 55% to 85% of them seen just once. Concerning this clone: Its antigen is currently unknown.

This specimen consisted of CD4+ T cells from PBMCs cultured with HCoV-OC43 spike peptides, obtained before COVID-19 vaccination. Subset: HCoV-OC43 spike overlapping peptide pool stimulation. The TCR originated in a human donor who received a COVID-19 vaccine. This sequence joins TRBV18 and TRBJ2-7; possibly TRBD1 for D (5 bases). This CDR3 reads CASSPTRAQGAYEQYF. CDR3 nucleotides: TGTGCCAGCTCTCCGACAAGGGCCCAGGGTGCCTACGAGCAGTACTTC.